The 21 T cell receptor beta chains below come from one sample, sequenced in a study of brain T cells in children with intractable seizures. The method was immunoSEQ multiplex PCR; TCRdb's version includes in-frame clones alone and lacks a portion of them. The repertoire has around 100,000 clones, 94% of them found once; the top ten carry 3.8%. This material consisted of peripheral blood, taken at surgery. These receptors were taken from a boy less than two years old with hemimegalencephaly and intractable seizures.

The chain employs TRBV7-2 and TRBJ1-1, with a tentative D call TRBD1 (6 bases). V gave up 5 bases and J gave up 0 bases, with 13 bases separating them. In germline, CDR1 is SGHTA, CDR2 FQGNSA. There are 15 residues in the CDR3. The CDR3 bases are TGTGCCAGCAGCCCATTGGGGGCGCTGAACACTGAAGCTTTCTTT. This translates into CASSPLGALNTEAFF.

The chain couples TRBV28 to TRBJ2-7, with D uncertain. Germline V gene data show CDR1 as MDHEN and CDR2 as SYDVKM. The CDR3 runs to 16 residues. V gave up 5 bases and J gave up 2 bases, with 19 bases separating them. CDR3 in amino acids: CASSPQAEEGTYEQYF. In DNA, the CDR3 is TGTGCCAGCAGTCCCCAGGCCGAGGAAGGTACCTACGAGCAGTACTTC.

This chain joins TRBV12-5 and TRBJ2-1, with TRBD2 identical over 11 bases. Looked up from germline, CDR1 is LGHNT and CDR2 is FRNRAP. This CDR3 spans 16 amino acids. Trimming removed 0 bases from V and 7 bases from J; junction bases left unmatched: 5. The CDR3 is CASGLVLAGARNEQFF. The DNA of the CDR3 is TGTGCTAGTGGTTTGGTACTAGCGGGAGCGAGGAATGAGCAGTTCTTC.

The count of this clone is one. The rearrangement joins TRBV14 to TRBJ2-7; tentatively, D is TRBD1 (6 bases). Germline-derived CDR1 and CDR2 are SGHDN and FVKESK. With 1 base removed from V and 2 bases from J, the gap between germline ends came to 9 bases. The CDR3 has 14 amino acids. The DNA of the CDR3 is TGTGCCAGCAGCCAAGTCAGGGGTCCCTACGAGCAGTACTTC. It codes for CASSQVRGPYEQYF.

The chain employs TRBV9 and TRBJ1-2; D is possibly TRBD1 (6 bases). V was pared by 0 bases and J by 2 bases, with 8 bases between. Per germline, CDR1 SGDLS and CDR2 YYNGEE. The CDR3 contains 14 residues. The CDR3 protein is CASSVDGGNYGYTF. The DNA for the CDR3 is TGTGCCAGCAGCGTAGACGGGGGCAACTATGGCTACACCTTC.

The rearrangement joins TRBV12-3 or TRBV12-4 to TRBJ2-7; D is ambiguous. V was shortened by 3 bases and J by 3 bases, with 9 bases between the two germline ends. The CDR3 length is 13 residues. The CDR3 nucleotides are TGTGCCAGCAGTTTGGTCGCGGTCTACGAGCAGTACTTC. Protein sequence: CASSLVAVYEQYF.

CDR3 sequence (DNA): TGTGCCAGCAGTGAGTCGGGACACCCCTACAATGAGCAGTTCTTC. It codes for CASSESGHPYNEQFF. This sequence joins TRBV2 and TRBJ2-1; a possible D gene is TRBD1 (6 bases). V lost 3 bases to trimming and J lost 2 bases, with 11 bases between them. The CDR3 has 15 residues. The germline V gene encodes CDR1 SNHLY and CDR2 FYNNEI.

The chain combines TRBV30 with TRBJ2-1; the D is unclear. The CDR3 spans 13 residues. Germline lookup yields CDR1 GTSNPN and CDR2 SVGIG (reference sequence). With 4 bases removed from V and 0 bases from J, the gap between germline ends came to 7 bases. The CDR3 DNA reads as TGTGCCTGGAATCCAAGCTCCTACAATGAGCAGTTCTTC. Its protein product is CAWNPSSYNEQFF.

The genes are TRBV6-5 and TRBJ2-1; D remains ambiguous. V was pared by 6 bases and J by 10 bases, with 10 bases between. Germline V lookup: CDR1 MNHEY, CDR2 SVGAGI. The CDR3 runs 11 residues. The CDR3 region is CASSYRTEQFF. The CDR3 nucleotides are TGTGCCAGCAGCTACCGCACCGAGCAGTTCTTC.

V gene TRBV10-3 combines with J gene TRBJ2-5, with TRBD2 matching over 16 bases. This CDR3 has 15 amino acids. Germline trimming cut 6 bases from V and 5 bases from J; bases unmatched to any gene: 3. The germline gives CDR1 ENHRY, CDR2 SYGVKD. CDR3 amino acids: CAIRGLAGGQETQYF. For the CDR3, the DNA is TGTGCCATCAGGGGACTAGCGGGAGGGCAGGAGACCCAGTACTTC.

The CDR3 here is CASSVPRQGAGANVLTF. The CDR3 DNA is TGTGCCAGCAGCGTACCGCGACAGGGGGCTGGGGCCAACGTCCTGACTTTC. The rearrangement links TRBV9 to TRBJ2-6, with TRBD1 matching 9 bases. Unmatched junction bases numbered 4, after V lost 1 base and J lost 2 bases. CDR3 length: 17 residues. Germline V gives CDR1 SGDLS, CDR2 YYNGEE. Combining the CDR3 with reference TRBV9 and TRBJ2-6 gives the whole variable domain DSGVTQTPKHLITATGQRVTLRCSPRSGDLSVYWYQQSLDQGLQFLIQYYNGEERAKGNILERFSAQQFPDLHSELNLSSLELGDSALYFCASSVPRQGAGANVLTFGAGSRLTVL.

The rearrangement links TRBV27 to TRBJ2-1; D possibly uses TRBD1 or TRBD2 (5 bases each). The CDR3 has 12 residues. V was shortened by 1 base and J by 12 bases, with 10 bases between the two germline ends. The germline V gene has CDR1 MNHEY and CDR2 SMNVEV (reference sequence). The CDR3 spells CASSLLGVAQFF. Written as DNA, the CDR3 is TGTGCCAGCAGTTTATTGGGGGTCGCGCAGTTCTTC.

The chain recombines TRBV5-1 with TRBJ2-7, with D tentatively TRBD1 or TRBD2 (6 bases each). Germline V CDR1 and CDR2: SGHRS, YFSETQ. V lost 4 bases to trimming and J lost 5 bases, with 13 bases between them. This CDR3 has 13 residues. The CDR3 sequence: CASSGGRQDEQYF. CDR3 DNA: TGCGCCAGCAGCGGGGGGCGTCAGGACGAGCAGTACTTC. Supplemented by reference TRBV5-1 and TRBJ2-7, the full variable domain reads KAGVTQTPRYLIKTRGQQVTLSCSPISGHRSVSWYQQTPGQGLQFLFEYFSETQRNKGNFPGRFSGRQFSNSRSEMNVSTLELGDSALYLCASSGGRQDEQYFGPGTRLTVT.

The rearrangement joins TRBV2 to TRBJ2-5; D possibly corresponds to TRBD1 (5 bases). Trimming took 2 bases from V and 2 from J, leaving 6 bases between them. CDR3 length: 13 amino acids. Germline CDR1 SNHLY, CDR2 FYNNEI. The CDR3 sequence is CASSEHRQETQYF. As DNA, the CDR3 is TGTGCCAGCAGTGAACACAGGCAAGAGACCCAGTACTTC.

The rearrangement links TRBV7-2 to TRBJ2-2; 9 bases are a match to TRBD2. CDR1 and CDR2 (germline): SGHTA, FQGNSA. With V trimmed by 5 bases and J by 5 bases, 6 bases remained unmatched. This CDR3 region has 15 residues. CDR3 sequence reads: CASSRLAGVTGELFF. CDR3 coding DNA: TGTGCCAGCAGCCGGTTAGCGGGAGTGACCGGGGAGCTGTTTTTT.

The chain carries TRBV5-1 and TRBJ2-6, with 12 bases identical to TRBD1. The ends lost 7 bases at V and 0 bases at J; junction bases unmatched: 5. The CDR3 length is 17 residues. The germline V gene encodes CDR1 SGHRS and CDR2 YFSETQ. DNA of the CDR3: TGCGCCAGCCGGCCGGGACAGGGGGCCTCTGGGGCCAACGTCCTGACTTTC. Its translation: CASRPGQGASGANVLTF. Variable domain in full (rest from reference TRBV5-1 and TRBJ2-6): KAGVTQTPRYLIKTRGQQVTLSCSPISGHRSVSWYQQTPGQGLQFLFEYFSETQRNKGNFPGRFSGRQFSNSRSEMNVSTLELGDSALYLCASRPGQGASGANVLTFGAGSRLTVL.

The chain is built from TRBV3-1 (or the pseudogene TRBV3-2) and TRBJ2-3; 8 nucleotides line up with TRBD1. V lost 0 bases and J lost 3; bases outside the gene matches: 8. CDR3 length: 17 amino acids. Germline assignment: CDR1 LGHDT and CDR2 YNNKEL (reference sequence). DNA for the CDR3: TGTGCCAGCAGCCAAGATTCACGGACAGGGTTGACAGATACGCAGTATTTT. The encoded protein is CASSQDSRTGLTDTQYF.

V is TRBV7-3 and J is TRBJ2-5; D not resolved. The CDR3 is made up of 13 amino acids. Per the germline V gene, CDR1 is SGHTA and CDR2 is FQGTGA. Trimming took off 1 base at V and 1 base at J, with 4 bases between the two ends. This CDR3 reads CASSLMVQETQYF. DNA for the CDR3: TGTGCCAGCAGCTTAATGGTCCAAGAGACCCAGTACTTC.

This clone was counted a single time. The gene calls are TRBV24-1 and TRBJ1-1, with D perhaps TRBD1 (6 bases). The CDR3 is made up of 14 amino acids. CDR1 is KGHDR and CDR2 is SFDVKD in the germline V gene. V was shortened by 6 bases and J by 4 bases, with 14 bases between the two germline ends. CDR3 nucleotides: TGTGCCACCAGTAGCAGGGGCCCCCCCACTGAAGCTTTCTTT. Amino acid sequence: CATSSRGPPTEAFF.

The chain carries TRBV5-4 and TRBJ1-2; D gene uncertain. V gave up 6 bases and J gave up 7 bases, with 19 bases separating them. This CDR3 has 14 residues. The germline V gene encodes CDR1 SGHNT and CDR2 YYREEE (reference sequence). The chain's CDR3 is CASTPWREEGGYTF. In DNA, the CDR3 is TGTGCCAGCACCCCGTGGAGGGAGGAGGGTGGCTACACCTTC.

This sequence joins TRBV9 and TRBJ2-2; TRBD2 matches 11 bases. Trimming cost V 4 bases and J 5 bases; bases outside gene matches: 7. The CDR3 runs to 16 residues. Germline assignment: CDR1 SGDLS and CDR2 YYNGEE. This CDR3 reads CASSISGRAGTGELFF. For the CDR3, the DNA is TGTGCCAGCAGCATTAGCGGGAGGGCCGGGACCGGGGAGCTGTTTTTT.